Below, 27 T cell receptor beta chains from the same sample are listed, as sequenced in a study of PD-1 blockade in classical Hodgkin lymphoma. Sample time point: cycle 4 day 1 (C4D1), after around six weeks of nivolumab. Relapse after autologous stem cell transplantation occurred in every patient, and brentuximab vedotin exposure varied. The table came from immunoSEQ multiplex PCR; TCRdb's copy has only in-frame clones and leaves some out. The data show tens of thousands of clones, with roughly 85% seen just once and about 8.3% held by the top ten. Specimen: peripheral blood mononuclear cells (PBMCs), collected before the fourth cycle of nivolumab. The receptor source for this set is a human donor with classical Hodgkin lymphoma.

CDR3 amino acids: CASSLSRGQRQTYEQYF. Written as DNA, the CDR3 is TGTGCCAGCAGCCTATCTAGAGGACAGAGACAGACCTACGAGCAGTACTTC. The chain joins TRBV27 to TRBJ2-7, with D maybe TRBD1 (6 bases). CDR3 length equals 17 residues. Trimming took 6 bases from V and 2 from J, leaving 23 bases between them. The germline CDR1 and CDR2 sequences are MNHEY and SMNVEV (reference sequence).

V is TRBV6-1 and J is TRBJ2-1; 9 nucleotides line up with TRBD1. After removal of 8 bases from V and 7 bases from J, the junction contained 12 bases not matched to a gene. Germline V gene sequence: CDR1 MNHNS, CDR2 SASEGT. CDR3 length equals 15 residues. CDR3 loop: CASGSRDREWNEQFF. The CDR3 nucleotides read TGTGCCAGCGGGAGCCGGGACAGGGAATGGAATGAGCAGTTCTTC.

The V and J genes are TRBV21-1 and TRBJ1-5; the DNA was not compared with TRBD1, the D call given in the table. TRBV21-1 is annotated as a pseudogene. The CDR3 runs to 17 residues. The CDR3, as DNA: TGTGCCAGCAGCAAAGAGGGCCCAGGGCTTAGCAATCAGCCCCAGCATTTT. Protein: CASSKEGPGLSNQPQHF.

The chain recombines TRBV6-1 with TRBJ1-2, with D tentatively TRBD1 (5 bases). The CDR3 has 14 residues. Trimming cost V 4 bases and J 5 bases, with 14 bases left between them. Germline V gene sequence: CDR1 MNHNS, CDR2 SASEGT. Here the CDR3 reads CASSGTGGGYGYTF. CDR3 coding DNA: TGTGCCAGCAGTGGGACGGGGGGAGGTTATGGCTACACCTTC.

CDR3 sequence: CASSESPFGGWSLGTEAFF. The DNA for the CDR3 is TGTGCCAGCAGTGAGTCCCCCTTCGGGGGGTGGTCTTTAGGCACTGAAGCTTTCTTT. The genes are TRBV6-1 and TRBJ1-1; maybe TRBD1 (5 bases). Trimming shortened V by 3 bases and J by 4 bases, and 27 bases separated the two germline ends. CDR3 length: 19 residues. Germline V lookup: CDR1 MNHNS, CDR2 SASEGT.

The table lists this clone with a few counts. The gene calls are TRBV5-1 and TRBJ2-2; a weak D match, TRBD1 (5 bases). The V gene lost 6 bases and the J gene lost 2 bases, with 14 bases spanning the gap. CDR1 is SGHRS, CDR2 YFSETQ, per germline. This CDR3 region has 15 residues. The CDR3 here is CASTSGAYNTGELFF. The CDR3 DNA is TGCGCCAGCACGAGTGGGGCGTACAACACCGGGGAGCTGTTTTTT.

The chain links TRBV14 to TRBJ1-3; D is uncertain. The CDR3 is 15 amino acids. CDR1 SGHDN and CDR2 FVKESK come from the germline V gene. V lost 1 base, J lost 0 bases, and 7 bases lay in between. In DNA form, the CDR3 reads TGTGCCAGCAGCCAAGTCACAAGCTCTGGAAACACCATATATTTT. Its translation is CASSQVTSSGNTIYF.

In DNA, the CDR3 is TGTGCCAGCAGTAAAGGCGGGACAGTGAACACTGAAGCTTTCTTT. It specifies CASSKGGTVNTEAFF. V gene TRBV6-6 combines with J gene TRBJ1-1, with TRBD1 matching 7 bases. CDR3 length: 15 residues. With 5 bases clipped from V and 0 bases from J, the junction kept 6 bases outside the gene matches. Germline CDR1 reads MNHNY; CDR2 reads SVGAGI (reference sequence).

Only one count was recorded for this clone. The V and J genes are TRBV28 and TRBJ1-2; 7 nucleotides agree with TRBD1. Trimming cost V 6 bases and J 3 bases; bases outside gene matches: 7. Germline V gene lookup returns CDR1 MDHEN and CDR2 SYDVKM. The CDR3 is made up of 14 amino acids. The CDR3 sequence: CASRPPTGYYGYTF. Written as DNA, the CDR3 is TGTGCCAGCAGACCTCCGACAGGGTACTATGGCTACACCTTC.

V gene TRBV7-8 combines with J gene TRBJ1-4; unclear D gene. Germline-derived CDR1 and CDR2 are SGHVS and FQNEAQ. There are 13 residues in the CDR3. The V end was cut by 1 base, the J end by 3 bases, with 3 bases between. The CDR3: CASSLGPNEKLFF. CDR3 nucleotide sequence: TGTGCCAGCAGCTTAGGCCCTAATGAAAAACTGTTTTTT.

The V and J genes are TRBV28 and TRBJ1-6, with D unresolved. Germline V gives CDR1 MDHEN, CDR2 SYDVKM. The CDR3 is 14 amino acids. V was pared by 3 bases and J by 7 bases, with 10 bases between. CDR3 in DNA: TGTGCCAGCAGTTTCCCGGGGTCCAATTCACCCCTCCACTTT. It encodes CASSFPGSNSPLHF.

Concerning this clone itself: The limits of the CDR3 on the DNA are not certain, so only TCRdb's listed CDR3 is given. This rearrangement joins TRBV21-1 to TRBJ1-2; the D segment call TRBD1 is taken from the table without a DNA check. TRBV21-1 is annotated as a pseudogene. Including both end residues, the CDR3 is 17 amino acids long. The CDR3 spells CASSKVGLGTGWYGYTF.

This sequence joins TRBV11-3 and TRBJ2-2; D perhaps matches TRBD1 (5 bases). The CDR3 totals 13 residues. V shed 5 bases and J shed 6 bases, with 10 bases lying between them. CDR1 is SGHNT, CDR2 YENEEA, per germline. The CDR3 sequence: CASSPQGPGELFF. The CDR3 coding sequence is TGTGCCAGCAGCCCGCAGGGTCCCGGGGAGCTGTTTTTT.

The CDR3 DNA sequence: TGTGCCAGCAGCTACCCGGGCGGGGCGTTACATGGCTACACCTTC. This sequence encodes CASSYPGGALHGYTF. The gene calls are TRBV7-9 and TRBJ1-2; TRBD1 is a possible D gene (5 bases). There are 15 residues in the CDR3. Germline assignment: CDR1 SEHNR and CDR2 FQNEAQ (reference sequence). V shed 4 bases and J shed 6 bases, with 18 bases lying between them.

The chain carries TRBV12-5 and TRBJ2-2; the D is unclear. There are 13 residues in the CDR3. Germline values: CDR1 LGHNT, CDR2 FRNRAP. Trimming took off 1 base at V and 4 bases at J, with 4 bases between the two ends. CDR3 coding DNA: TGTGCTAGTGGTTTGGGAAGCACCGGGGAGCTGTTTTTT. This translates into CASGLGSTGELFF. Full variable domain (outside the CDR3, taken from reference TRBV12-5 and TRBJ2-2): DARVTQTPRHKVTEMGQEVTMRCQPILGHNTVFWYRQTMMQGLELLAYFRNRAPLDDSGMPKDRFSAEMPDATLATLKIQPSEPRDSAVYFCASGLGSTGELFFGEGSRLTVL.

The rearrangement uses TRBV11-1 and TRBJ1-5; D gene uncertain. The CDR3 runs 14 residues. V dropped 2 bases and J dropped 10 bases, with 15 bases sitting between them. Germline V gene lookup returns CDR1 SGHAT and CDR2 FQDESV (reference sequence). CDR3: CASSLPRRPDPQHF. CDR3 coding DNA: TGTGCCAGCAGCTTACCTCGGCGACCCGATCCCCAGCATTTT.

The V and J genes are TRBV14 and TRBJ1-2; the D gene is possibly TRBD1 (5 bases). Trimming removed 1 base at V and 4 bases at J, with 16 bases between. The CDR3 contains 16 residues. CDR1 is SGHDN and CDR2 is FVKESK in the germline V gene. The CDR3 region is CASSQVAGAWSYGYTF. DNA of the CDR3: TGTGCCAGCAGCCAAGTGGCTGGGGCGTGGAGCTATGGCTACACCTTC.

This chain uses TRBV10-2 with TRBJ2-5; 7 bases agree with TRBD2. The CDR3 extends over 13 amino acids. In germline, CDR1 is WSHSY, CDR2 SAAADI. Losses at the gene ends were 8 bases for V and 2 bases for J; bases not matched to a gene: 5. The CDR3 is CASEGLDQETQYF. The CDR3 DNA reads as TGCGCCAGCGAAGGACTAGATCAAGAGACCCAGTACTTC.

Here the CDR3 DNA reads TGTGCCAGCAGACAGGGGGGGGTCAATCAGCCCCAGCATTTT. Protein sequence: CASRQGGVNQPQHF. This chain links TRBV6-6 with TRBJ1-5; 8 bases are a match to TRBD1. The CDR3 spans 14 residues. With V trimmed by 6 bases and J by 3 bases, 4 bases remained unmatched. CDR1 and CDR2 from the germline V gene are MNHNY and SVGAGI (reference sequence).

The chain joins TRBV2 to TRBJ2-1; a weak D match, TRBD1 (6 bases). Germline V gives CDR1 SNHLY, CDR2 FYNNEI. The V and J ends lost 6 bases and 4 bases respectively, with 13 bases between them. The CDR3 totals 14 residues. CDR3 DNA: TGTGCCAGCAGAACCGGGACACAATACAATGAGCAGTTCTTC. As protein: CASRTGTQYNEQFF.

In its sample, this clone was seen once. The chain is built from TRBV7-9 and TRBJ1-6; TRBD1 aligns across 8 bases. Germline assignment: CDR1 SEHNR and CDR2 FQNEAQ (reference sequence). The CDR3 loop spans 16 amino acids. With V trimmed by 5 bases and J by 5 bases, 8 bases remained unmatched. CDR3 in amino acids: CASSPRGQANNSPLHF. In DNA form, the CDR3 reads TGTGCCAGCAGCCCGAGGGGACAGGCAAATAATTCACCCCTCCACTTT.

This sequence joins TRBV5-1 and TRBJ1-3; D gene ambiguous. Germline lookup yields CDR1 SGHRS and CDR2 YFSETQ. The length of the CDR3 is 15 residues. Trimming took off 7 bases at V and 0 bases at J, with 14 bases between the two ends. CDR3: CASRVDLSSGNTIYF. CDR3 DNA sequence: TGCGCCAGCCGAGTCGACTTGAGCTCTGGAAACACCATATATTTT.

V usage is TRBV6-6 and J usage is TRBJ2-7, with 9 nucleotides matching TRBD1. The germline gives CDR1 MNHNY, CDR2 SVGAGI (reference sequence). The junction had 5 bases not matched to a gene; V was cut back by 5 bases and J by 0 bases. CDR3 size: 15 residues. The CDR3 here is CASSPTGGGSYEQYF. Written as DNA, the CDR3 is TGTGCCAGCAGTCCCACAGGGGGCGGCTCCTACGAGCAGTACTTC.

V and J are TRBV19 and TRBJ1-1; weak D call: TRBD1 (5 bases). CDR3 length: 15 residues. CDR1 LNHDA and CDR2 SQIVND come from the germline V gene (reference sequence). The V and J ends lost 2 bases and 6 bases respectively, with 16 bases between them. Here the CDR3 DNA reads TGTGCCAGTAGTATACTCCTAGGGGTAAACGCTGAAGCTTTCTTT. It codes for CASSILLGVNAEAFF.

The chain is built from TRBV7-9 and TRBJ1-4; D is undetermined. Germline V gives CDR1 SEHNR, CDR2 FQNEAQ (reference sequence). The CDR3 has 14 amino acids. The V end was cut by 5 bases, the J end by 1 base, with 8 bases between. In nucleotides, the CDR3 is TGTGCCAGCAGCCAAGGTGGAACTAATGAAAAACTGTTTTTT. As protein: CASSQGGTNEKLFF. Drawing the rest from reference TRBV7-9 and TRBJ1-4, the complete variable domain is DTGVSQNPRHKITKRGQNVTFRCDPISEHNRLYWYRQTLGQGPEFLTYFQNEAQLEKSRLLSDRFSAERPKGSFSTLEIQRTEQGDSAMYLCASSQGGTNEKLFFGSGTQLSVL.

DNA for the CDR3: TGTGCCAGCAGCCCCACTGCAGGGGAAGCTAACTATGGCTACACCTTC. It codes for CASSPTAGEANYGYTF. The chain recombines TRBV7-3 with TRBJ1-2; weak D call: TRBD1 (6 bases). The CDR3 has 16 amino acids. V was trimmed by 5 bases and J by 0 bases, leaving 16 bases between them. Per the germline V gene, CDR1 is SGHTA and CDR2 is FQGTGA.

The chain uses TRBV19 and TRBJ2-3, with 9 bases that match TRBD1. The J segment lost 2 bases and the V segment lost 3 bases, leaving 6 bases of the junction unmatched. The CDR3 covers 16 residues. The germline V gene encodes CDR1 LNHDA and CDR2 SQIVND (reference sequence). CDR3 sequence reads: CASSMWTGEDTDTQYF. In DNA, the CDR3 is TGTGCCAGTAGTATGTGGACAGGGGAGGACACAGATACGCAGTATTTT.